A single T cell receptor beta chain is shown here with its context. The data were obtained in a study of blood T cell repertoires in COVID-19. Across the whole study: Sites across the United States, Italy and Spain contributed samples from acute and convalescent COVID-19. T cells, B-cell-depleted T cells, or PBMCs supplied cDNA or gDNA.

V was trimmed by 3 bases and J by 1 base, leaving 14 bases between them. Germline V gives CDR1 SGHRS, CDR2 YFSETQ. The CDR3 consists of 17 residues. Ages ranged from about 18 to 89 years, with residence in around 24 US areas. As handled by the study authors: Counts of nucleated cells, estimated from reference gene primer amplification, were obtained. The method was immunoSEQ multiplex PCR; TCRdb's version includes in-frame clones alone and lacks a portion of them. V and J calls and clone size come straight from that table; D and trimming were deduced from the DNA. Here the sample spans about 160,000 clones, 88% being singletons.

This chain connects TRBV5-1 to TRBJ1-6; tentatively, D is TRBD1 (5 bases). Material for sequencing was PBMCs or T cells enriched from blood (not recorded which). The origin of this receptor is a woman in her 50s who had recovered from COVID-19. The DNA of the CDR3 is TGCGCCAGCAGCTCCTCAGGGATTCGGTCCTATAATTCACCCCTCCACTTT. Protein sequence: CASSSSGIRSYNSPLHF.